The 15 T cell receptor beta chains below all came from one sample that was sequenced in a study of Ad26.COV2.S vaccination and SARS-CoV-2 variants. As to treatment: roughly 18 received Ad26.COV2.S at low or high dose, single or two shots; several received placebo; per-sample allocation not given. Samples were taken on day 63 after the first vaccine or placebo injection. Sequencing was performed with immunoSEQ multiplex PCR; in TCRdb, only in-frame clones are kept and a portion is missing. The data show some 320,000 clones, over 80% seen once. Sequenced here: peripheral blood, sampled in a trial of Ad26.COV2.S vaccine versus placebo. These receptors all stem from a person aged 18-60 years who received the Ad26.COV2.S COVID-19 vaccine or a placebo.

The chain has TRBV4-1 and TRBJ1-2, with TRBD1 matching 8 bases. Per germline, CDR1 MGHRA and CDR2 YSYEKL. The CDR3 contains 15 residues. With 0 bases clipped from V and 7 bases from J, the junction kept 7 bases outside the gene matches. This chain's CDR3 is CASSQEGQGAGGYTF. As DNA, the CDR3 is TGCGCCAGCAGCCAAGAAGGGCAGGGGGCTGGTGGCTACACCTTC.

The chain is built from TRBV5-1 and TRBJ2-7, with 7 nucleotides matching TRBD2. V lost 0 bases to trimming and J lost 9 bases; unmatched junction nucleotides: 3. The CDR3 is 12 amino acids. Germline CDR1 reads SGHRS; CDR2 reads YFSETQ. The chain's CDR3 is CASSLVGRGQYF. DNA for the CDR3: TGCGCCAGCAGCTTGGTGGGGAGGGGGCAGTACTTC.

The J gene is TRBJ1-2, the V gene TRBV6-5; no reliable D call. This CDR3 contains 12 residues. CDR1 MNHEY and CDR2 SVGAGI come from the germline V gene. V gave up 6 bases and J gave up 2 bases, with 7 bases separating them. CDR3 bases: TGTGCCAGCAGCAAGGGAAACTATGGCTACACCTTC. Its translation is CASSKGNYGYTF.

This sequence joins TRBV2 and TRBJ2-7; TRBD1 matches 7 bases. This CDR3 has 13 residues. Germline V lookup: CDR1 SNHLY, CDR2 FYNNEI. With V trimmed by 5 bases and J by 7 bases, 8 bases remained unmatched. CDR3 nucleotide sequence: TGTGCCAGCAGTAATGAGGGGGCGCGGGAGCAGTACTTC. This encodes CASSNEGAREQYF.

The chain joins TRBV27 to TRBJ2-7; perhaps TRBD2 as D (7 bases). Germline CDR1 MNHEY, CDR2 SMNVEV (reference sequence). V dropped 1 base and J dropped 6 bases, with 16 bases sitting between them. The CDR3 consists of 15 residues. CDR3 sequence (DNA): TGTGCCAGCAGTTTATTGGGGGGGGGCCGGGGCGAGCAGTACTTC. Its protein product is CASSLLGGGRGEQYF.

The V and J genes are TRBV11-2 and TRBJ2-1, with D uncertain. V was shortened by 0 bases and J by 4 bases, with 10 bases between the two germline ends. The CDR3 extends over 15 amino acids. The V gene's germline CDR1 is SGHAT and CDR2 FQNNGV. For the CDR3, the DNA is TGTGCCAGCAGCTTAGATCTGGGGTCGTACAATGAGCAGTTCTTC. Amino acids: CASSLDLGSYNEQFF.

CDR3 nucleotide sequence: TGCGCCAGCAGCGGTTATCGTGGACTGGGGCCTGAGCAGTTCTTC. As protein: CASSGYRGLGPEQFF. The V and J genes are TRBV10-1 and TRBJ2-1; the D call may be TRBD1 or TRBD2 (5 bases each). The CDR3 has 15 residues. CDR1 WNHNN and CDR2 SYGVQD come from the germline V gene (reference sequence). Between the trimmed V and J ends, which lost 6 bases and 9 bases, there was a span of 21 bases.

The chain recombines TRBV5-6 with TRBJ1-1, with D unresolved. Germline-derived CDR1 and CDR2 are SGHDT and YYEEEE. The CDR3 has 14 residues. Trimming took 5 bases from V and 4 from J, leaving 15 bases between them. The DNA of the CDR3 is TGTGCCAGCAGTCCCAAATGGGGTGTCACTGAAGCTTTCTTT. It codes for CASSPKWGVTEAFF.

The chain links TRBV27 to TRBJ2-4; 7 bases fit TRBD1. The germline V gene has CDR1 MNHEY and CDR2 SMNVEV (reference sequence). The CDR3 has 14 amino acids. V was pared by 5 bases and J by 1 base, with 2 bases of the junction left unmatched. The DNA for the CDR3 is TGTGCCAGCAGTCTACAGGGGGCCAAAAACATTCAGTACTTC. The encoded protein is CASSLQGAKNIQYF.

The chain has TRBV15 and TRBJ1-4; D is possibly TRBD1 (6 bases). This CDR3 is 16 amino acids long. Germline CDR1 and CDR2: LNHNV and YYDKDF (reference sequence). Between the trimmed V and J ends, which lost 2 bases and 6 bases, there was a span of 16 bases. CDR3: CATSRTNRVEYEKLFF. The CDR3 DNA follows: TGTGCCACCAGCAGAACCAACAGGGTTGAGTATGAAAAACTGTTTTTT.

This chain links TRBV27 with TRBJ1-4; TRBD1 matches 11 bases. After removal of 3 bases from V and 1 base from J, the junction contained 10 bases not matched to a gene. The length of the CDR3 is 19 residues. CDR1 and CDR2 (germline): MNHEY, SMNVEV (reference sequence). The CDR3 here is CASSLSPAGQGVTNEKLFF. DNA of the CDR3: TGTGCCAGCAGTTTGAGTCCGGCGGGACAGGGGGTAACTAATGAAAAACTGTTTTTT.

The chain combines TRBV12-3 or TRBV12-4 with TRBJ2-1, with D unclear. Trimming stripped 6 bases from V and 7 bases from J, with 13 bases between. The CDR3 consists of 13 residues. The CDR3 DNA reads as TGTGCCAGCAGCCCCCTATGGGGTAATGAGCAGTTCTTC. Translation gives CASSPLWGNEQFF.

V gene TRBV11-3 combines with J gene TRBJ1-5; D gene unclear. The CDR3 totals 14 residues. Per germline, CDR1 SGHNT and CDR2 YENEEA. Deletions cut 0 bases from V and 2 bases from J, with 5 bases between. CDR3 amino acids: CASSLDGGNQPQHF. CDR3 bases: TGTGCCAGCAGCTTAGATGGGGGCAATCAGCCCCAGCATTTT.

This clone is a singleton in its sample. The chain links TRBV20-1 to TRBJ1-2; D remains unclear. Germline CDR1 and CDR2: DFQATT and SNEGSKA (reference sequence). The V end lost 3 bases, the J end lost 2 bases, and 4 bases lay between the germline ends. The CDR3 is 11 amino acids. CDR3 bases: TGCAGTGCTAGGGACAACTATGGCTACACCTTC. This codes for CSARDNYGYTF.

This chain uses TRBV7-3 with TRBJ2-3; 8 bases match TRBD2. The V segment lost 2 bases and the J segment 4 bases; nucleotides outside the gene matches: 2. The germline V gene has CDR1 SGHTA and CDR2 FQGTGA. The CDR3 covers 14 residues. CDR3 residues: CASSLWGLADTQYF. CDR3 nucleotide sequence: TGTGCCAGCAGCTTATGGGGACTAGCAGATACGCAGTATTTT.